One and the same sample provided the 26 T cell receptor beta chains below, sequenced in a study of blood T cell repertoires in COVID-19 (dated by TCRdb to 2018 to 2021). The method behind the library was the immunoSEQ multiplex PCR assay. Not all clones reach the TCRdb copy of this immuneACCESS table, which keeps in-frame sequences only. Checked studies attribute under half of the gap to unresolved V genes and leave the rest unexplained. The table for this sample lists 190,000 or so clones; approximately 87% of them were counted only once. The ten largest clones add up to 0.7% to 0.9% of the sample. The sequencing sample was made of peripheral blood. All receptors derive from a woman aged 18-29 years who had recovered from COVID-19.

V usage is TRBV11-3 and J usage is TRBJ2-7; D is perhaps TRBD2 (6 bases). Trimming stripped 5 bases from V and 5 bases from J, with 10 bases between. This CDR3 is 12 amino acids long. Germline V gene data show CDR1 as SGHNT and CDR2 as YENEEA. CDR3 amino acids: CASSPGGDEQYF. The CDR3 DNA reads TGTGCCAGCAGCCCCGGCGGGGACGAGCAGTACTTC.

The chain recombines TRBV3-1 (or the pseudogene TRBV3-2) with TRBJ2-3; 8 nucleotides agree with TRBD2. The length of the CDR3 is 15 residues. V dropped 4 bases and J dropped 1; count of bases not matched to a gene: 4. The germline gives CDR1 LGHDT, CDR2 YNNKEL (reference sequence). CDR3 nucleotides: TGTGCCAGCAGCCGTGGACTAGCCCGCACAGATACGCAGTATTTT. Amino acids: CASSRGLARTDTQYF.

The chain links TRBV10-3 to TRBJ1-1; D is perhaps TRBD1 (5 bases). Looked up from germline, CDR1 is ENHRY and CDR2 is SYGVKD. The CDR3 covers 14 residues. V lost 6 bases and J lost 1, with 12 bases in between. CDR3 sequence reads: CAISPFTGNTEAFF. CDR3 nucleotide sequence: TGTGCCATCAGCCCGTTTACAGGGAACACTGAAGCTTTCTTT.

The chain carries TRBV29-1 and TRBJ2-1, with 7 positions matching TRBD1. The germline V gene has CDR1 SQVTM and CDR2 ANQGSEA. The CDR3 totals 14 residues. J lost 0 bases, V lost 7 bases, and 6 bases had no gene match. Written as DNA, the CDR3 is TGCAGCGGACAGGGCCCTACCTCCTACAATGAGCAGTTCTTC. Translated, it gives CSGQGPTSYNEQFF.

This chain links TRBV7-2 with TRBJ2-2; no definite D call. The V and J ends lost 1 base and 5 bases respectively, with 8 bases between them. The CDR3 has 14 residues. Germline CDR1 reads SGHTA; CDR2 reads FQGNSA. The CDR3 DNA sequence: TGTGCCAGCAGCTTAGATGTCTCGACCGGGGAGCTGTTTTTT. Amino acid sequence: CASSLDVSTGELFF.

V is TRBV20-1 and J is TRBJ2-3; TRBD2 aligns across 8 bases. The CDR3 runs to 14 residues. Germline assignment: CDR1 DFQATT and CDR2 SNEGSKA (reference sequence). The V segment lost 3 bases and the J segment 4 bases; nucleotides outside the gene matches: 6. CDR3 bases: TGCAGTGCTAGTCTTCGGGGGGGGCCAGATACGCAGTATTTT. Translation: CSASLRGGPDTQYF.

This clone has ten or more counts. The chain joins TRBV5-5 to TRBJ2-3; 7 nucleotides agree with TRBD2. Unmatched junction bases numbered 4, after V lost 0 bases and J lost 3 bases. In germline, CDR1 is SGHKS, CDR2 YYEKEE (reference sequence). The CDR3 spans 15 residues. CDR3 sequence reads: CASSLERGLTDTQYF. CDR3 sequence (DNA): TGTGCCAGCAGCTTGGAGCGGGGACTTACAGATACGCAGTATTTT.

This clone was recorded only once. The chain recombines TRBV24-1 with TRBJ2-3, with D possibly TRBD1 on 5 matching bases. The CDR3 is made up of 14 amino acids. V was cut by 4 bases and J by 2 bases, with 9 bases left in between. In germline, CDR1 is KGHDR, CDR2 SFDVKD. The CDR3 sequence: CATSDPGHTDTQYF. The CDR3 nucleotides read TGTGCCACCAGTGACCCCGGACACACAGATACGCAGTATTTT.

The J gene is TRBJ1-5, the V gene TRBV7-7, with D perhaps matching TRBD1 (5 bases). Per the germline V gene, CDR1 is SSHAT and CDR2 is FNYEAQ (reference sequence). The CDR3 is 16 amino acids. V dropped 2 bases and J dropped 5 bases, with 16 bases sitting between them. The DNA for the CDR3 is TGTGCCAGCAGCTTAAATTATTTTGGCAGGGATCAGCCCCAGCATTTT. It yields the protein CASSLNYFGRDQPQHF.

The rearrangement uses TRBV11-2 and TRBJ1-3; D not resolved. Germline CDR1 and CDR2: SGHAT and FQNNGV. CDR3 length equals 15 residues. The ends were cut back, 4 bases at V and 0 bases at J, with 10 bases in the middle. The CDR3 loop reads CASSSRPSSGNTIYF. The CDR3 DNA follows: TGTGCCAGCAGCTCTAGGCCCAGCTCTGGAAACACCATATATTTT.

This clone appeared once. Written as DNA, the CDR3 is TGTGCCAGTAGTGTTGCGGCAGGGTACCAAGAGACCCAGTACTTC. It yields the protein CASSVAAGYQETQYF. The chain joins TRBV19 to TRBJ2-5; D perhaps matches TRBD1 (5 bases). This CDR3 spans 15 amino acids. Looked up from germline, CDR1 is LNHDA and CDR2 is SQIVND (reference sequence). V gave up 5 bases and J gave up 0 bases, with 13 bases separating them.

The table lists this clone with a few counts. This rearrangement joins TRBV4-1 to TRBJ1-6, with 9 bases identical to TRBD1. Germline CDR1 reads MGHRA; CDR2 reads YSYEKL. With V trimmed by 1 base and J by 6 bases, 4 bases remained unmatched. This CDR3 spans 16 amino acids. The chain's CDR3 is CASSQAGTGINSPLHF. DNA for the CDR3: TGCGCCAGCAGCCAAGCAGGGACAGGGATTAATTCACCCCTCCACTTT.

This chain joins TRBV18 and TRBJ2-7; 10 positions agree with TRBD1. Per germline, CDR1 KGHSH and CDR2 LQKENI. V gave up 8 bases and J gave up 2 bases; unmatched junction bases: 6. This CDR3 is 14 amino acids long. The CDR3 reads CASPRDRGTYEQYV. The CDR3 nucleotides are TGTGCCAGCCCCCGGGACAGGGGTACCTACGAGCAGTACGTC.

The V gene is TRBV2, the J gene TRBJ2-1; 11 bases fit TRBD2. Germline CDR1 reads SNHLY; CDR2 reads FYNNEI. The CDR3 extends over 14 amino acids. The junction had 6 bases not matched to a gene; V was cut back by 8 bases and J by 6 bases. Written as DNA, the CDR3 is TGTGCCAGCGCTTGGACTAGCGGGTTCAATGAGCAGTTCTTC. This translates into CASAWTSGFNEQFF.

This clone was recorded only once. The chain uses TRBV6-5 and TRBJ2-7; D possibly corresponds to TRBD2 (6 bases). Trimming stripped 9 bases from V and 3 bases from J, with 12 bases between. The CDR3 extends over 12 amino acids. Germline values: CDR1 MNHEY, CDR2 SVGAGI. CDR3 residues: CASADYLYEQYF. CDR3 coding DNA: TGTGCCAGTGCGGACTACCTCTACGAGCAGTACTTC.

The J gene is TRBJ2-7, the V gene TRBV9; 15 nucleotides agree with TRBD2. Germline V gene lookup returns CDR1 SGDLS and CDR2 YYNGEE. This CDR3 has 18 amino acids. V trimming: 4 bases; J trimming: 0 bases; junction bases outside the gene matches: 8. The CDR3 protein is CASSCGGTSGGPSYEQYF. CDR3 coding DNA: TGTGCCAGCAGCTGCGGCGGGACTAGCGGGGGGCCCTCCTACGAGCAGTACTTC. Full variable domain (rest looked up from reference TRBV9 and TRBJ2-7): DSGVTQTPKHLITATGQRVTLRCSPRSGDLSVYWYQQSLDQGLQFLIQYYNGEERAKGNILERFSAQQFPDLHSELNLSSLELGDSALYFCASSCGGTSGGPSYEQYFGPGTRLTVT.

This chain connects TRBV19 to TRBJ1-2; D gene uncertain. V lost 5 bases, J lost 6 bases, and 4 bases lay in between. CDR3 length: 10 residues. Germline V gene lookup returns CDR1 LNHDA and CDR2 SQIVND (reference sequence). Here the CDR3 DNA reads TGTGCCAGTAGTGGAGATGGCTACACCTTC. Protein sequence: CASSGDGYTF.

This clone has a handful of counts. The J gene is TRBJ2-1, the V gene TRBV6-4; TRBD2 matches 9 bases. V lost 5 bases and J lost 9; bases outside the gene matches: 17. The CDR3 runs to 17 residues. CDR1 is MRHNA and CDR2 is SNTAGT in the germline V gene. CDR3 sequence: CASSPRRGLAGDGEQFF. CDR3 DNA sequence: TGTGCCAGCAGTCCCAGGAGGGGTTTAGCGGGAGATGGTGAGCAGTTCTTC.

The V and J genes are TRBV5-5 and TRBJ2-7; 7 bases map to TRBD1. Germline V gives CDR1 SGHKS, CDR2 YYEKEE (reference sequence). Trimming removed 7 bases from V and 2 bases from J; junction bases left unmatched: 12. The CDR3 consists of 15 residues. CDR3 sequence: CASCGDSPTTYEQYF. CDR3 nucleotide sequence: TGTGCCAGCTGTGGGGACAGCCCGACGACCTACGAGCAGTACTTC.

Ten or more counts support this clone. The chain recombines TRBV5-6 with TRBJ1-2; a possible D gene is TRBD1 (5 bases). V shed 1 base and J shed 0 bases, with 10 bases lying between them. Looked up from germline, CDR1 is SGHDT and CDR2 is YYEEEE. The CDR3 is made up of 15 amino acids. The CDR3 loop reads CASSLLGTSNYGYTF. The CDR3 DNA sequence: TGTGCCAGCAGCTTGTTAGGGACTTCTAACTATGGCTACACCTTC.

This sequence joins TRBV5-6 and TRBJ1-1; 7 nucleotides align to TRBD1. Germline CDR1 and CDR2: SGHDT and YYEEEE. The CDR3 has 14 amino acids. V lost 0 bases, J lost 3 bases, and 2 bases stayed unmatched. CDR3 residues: CASSLAGQDTEAFF. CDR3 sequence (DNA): TGTGCCAGCAGCTTGGCTGGACAGGACACTGAAGCTTTCTTT.

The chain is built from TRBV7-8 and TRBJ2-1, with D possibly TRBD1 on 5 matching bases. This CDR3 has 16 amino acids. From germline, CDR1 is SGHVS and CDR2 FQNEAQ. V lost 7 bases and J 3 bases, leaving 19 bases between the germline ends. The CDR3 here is CASTEKRWGNYNEQFF. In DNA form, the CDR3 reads TGTGCCAGCACCGAAAAGCGATGGGGCAACTACAATGAGCAGTTCTTC. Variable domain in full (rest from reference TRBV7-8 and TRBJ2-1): GAGVSQSPRYKVAKRGQDVALRCDPISGHVSLFWYQQALGQGPEFLTYFQNEAQLDKSGLPSDRFFAERPEGSVSTLKIQRTQQEDSAVYLCASTEKRWGNYNEQFFGPGTRLTVL.

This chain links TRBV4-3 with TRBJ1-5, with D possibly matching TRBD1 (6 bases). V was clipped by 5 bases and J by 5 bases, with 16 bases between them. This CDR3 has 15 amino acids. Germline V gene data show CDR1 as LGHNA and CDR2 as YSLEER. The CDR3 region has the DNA TGCGCCAGCAGCGCTCAAACAGGGTCGTATCAGCCCCAGCATTTT. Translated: CASSAQTGSYQPQHF.

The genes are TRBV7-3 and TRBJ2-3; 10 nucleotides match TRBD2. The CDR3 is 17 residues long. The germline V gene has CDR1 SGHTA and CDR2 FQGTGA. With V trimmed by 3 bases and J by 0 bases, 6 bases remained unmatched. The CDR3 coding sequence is TGTGCCAGCAGCTTCGGACTAGCGGACCTTAGCACAGATACGCAGTATTTT. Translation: CASSFGLADLSTDTQYF. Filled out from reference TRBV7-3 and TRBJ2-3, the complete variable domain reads GAGVSQTPSNKVTEKGKYVELRCDPISGHTALYWYRQSLGQGPEFLIYFQGTGAADDSGLPNDRFFAVRPEGSVSTLKIQRTERGDSAVYLCASSFGLADLSTDTQYFGPGTRLTVL.

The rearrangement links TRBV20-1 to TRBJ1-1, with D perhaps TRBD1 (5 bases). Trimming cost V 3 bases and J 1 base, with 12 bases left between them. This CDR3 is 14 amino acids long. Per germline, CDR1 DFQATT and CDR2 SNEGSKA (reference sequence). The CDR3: CSASQDTRNTEAFF. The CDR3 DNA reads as TGCAGTGCTAGTCAGGACACCCGGAACACTGAAGCTTTCTTT.

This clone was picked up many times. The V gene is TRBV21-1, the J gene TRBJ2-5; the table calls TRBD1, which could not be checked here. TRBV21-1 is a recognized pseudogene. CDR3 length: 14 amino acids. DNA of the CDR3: TGTGCCAGCAGCAAAGCACAGTACCAAGAGACCCAGTACTTC. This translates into CASSKAQYQETQYF.